This T cell receptor (beta chain) was retrieved from a study of blood T cell repertoires in COVID-19 (dated by TCRdb to between 2020 and 2021). Some background on the complete study: Collaborator samples came from the United States, Italy and Spain and covered acute and convalescent phases of COVID-19. The repertoires were released in a freely available public database intended as a resource for research on the immune response to SARS-CoV-2. Samples came from the ongoing ImmuneRACE study (first 160 participants) plus 1,254 subjects from 6 global collaborators. A de-identified subject ID, COVID-19 status, age in years and sex were almost always included in the sample metadata. Subjects who had been exposed to COVID-19, were actively infected with it, or had recovered from it provided the deeply sampled blood TCRbeta repertoires that made up the dataset. The prospective study material was composed of cDNA or gDNA derived from T cells, B-cell-depleted T cells, or PBMCs. Where HLA class I and class II types were available, the types were taken from metadata supplied by the sample provider, not from assay-based typing. What the work shows at the level of the full study, not this receptor alone: Clinical and demographic metadata were provided uncurated, with the amount varying by source and participant.

From cysteine to phenylalanine, the CDR3 is 15 amino acids long. Only the CDR3 portion is preserved as DNA: 45 bases, with reading frame beginning at the first base. From a lookup of the germline V gene, CDR1 and CDR2 are SGHTA and FQGNSA. Trimming takes 1 base from V and 1 base from J, and the germline ends sit 8 bases apart. A second Seattle source provided samples from volunteer blood donors who had recovered from COVID-19. Each collaborating institution followed its own protocols to collect whole blood in K2EDTA tubes. Collaborator samples were shipped for TCRbeta analysis as frozen whole blood, isolated PBMCs, or DNA extracted from either sample type. TCRbeta CDR3 regions were amplified from genomic DNA by means of the immunoSEQ Assay, a bias-controlled multiplex PCR. As for the authors' bioinformatics: Within the assay, amplification of reference gene primers was used to estimate how many nucleated cells each sample contained. To quantify the absolute abundance of each unique TCRbeta CDR3 rearrangement, sequence reads were collapsed and filtered. For each sample, productive Simpson clonality was calculated by taking the square root of Simpson's diversity index across productive rearrangements. TCRdb took over this immuneACCESS table, retaining in-frame rearrangements with V and J assigned. Such tables are incomplete; in checked studies, under half of the missing clones stem from an unresolved V gene, and the remainder is unexplained. V, J and clone size were drawn from that table, and D and trimming were deduced from the DNA. The sample data list 220,000 or so clones, and around 80% of these were observed just once. Roughly 5% of the sample lies in the top ten.

Note on this clone: The target of this receptor is not known. Base-call qualities are not available, and no considerably larger clone is one nucleotide away.

Recombination connected TRBV7-2 to TRBJ1-5; the D gene identity is not certain. The sample comprised peripheral blood. This clonotype was obtained from a woman aged 55-69 years who had recovered from COVID-19. The DNA reads as follows: TGTGCCAGCAGCTTAGTGGCAGTAAGCAATCAGCCCCAGCATTTT. This translates into CASSLVAVSNQPQHF.